This passage covers 28 T cell receptor beta chains from one sample sequenced in a study of T cell responses to AZD1222 COVID-19 vaccine. Sequenced by immunoSEQ multiplex PCR; TCRdb stores in-frame clones only, minus some. This sample yields about 170,000 clones, of which 70% to 90% are seen a single time; over 1% belongs to the top ten. This specimen was peripheral blood, taken 28 days after the second AZD1222 dose. These receptor sequences come from an adult who received the AZD1222 COVID-19 vaccine.

This clone appeared once. The J gene is TRBJ1-3, the V gene TRBV7-9, with D maybe TRBD1 (6 bases). CDR1 and CDR2 (germline): SEHNR, FQNEAQ (reference sequence). Trimming removed 5 bases at V and 0 bases at J, with 17 bases between. The CDR3 loop spans 17 amino acids. The CDR3 reads CASSGDKGATSGNTIYF. DNA for the CDR3: TGTGCCAGCAGCGGGGACAAAGGGGCTACCTCTGGAAACACCATATATTTT.

CDR3 bases: TGTGCCAGCAGCTTCGGGGAGAACACTGAAGCTTTCTTT. Residues: CASSFGENTEAFF. The chain carries TRBV5-4 and TRBJ1-1; D is unclear. This CDR3 has 13 residues. V lost 2 bases and J lost 1, with 6 bases in between. CDR1 SGHNT and CDR2 YYREEE come from the germline V gene (reference sequence). Combining the CDR3 with reference TRBV5-4 and TRBJ1-1 gives the whole variable domain ETGVTQSPTHLIKTRGQQVTLRCSSQSGHNTVSWYQQALGQGPQFIFQYYREEENGRGNFPPRFSGLQFPNYSSELNVNALELDDSALYLCASSFGENTEAFFGQGTRLTVV.

The chain is built from TRBV7-2 and TRBJ2-2; D gene ambiguous. The ends were cut back, 5 bases at V and 7 bases at J, with 20 bases in the middle. CDR1 SGHTA and CDR2 FQGNSA come from the germline V gene. The CDR3 has 16 residues. The chain's CDR3 is CASSLPELGYGGELFF. In DNA, the CDR3 is TGTGCCAGCAGCCTTCCCGAATTGGGGTATGGCGGGGAGCTGTTTTTT.

As concerns this clone: Other DNA sequences from this sample encode an identical CDR3 as well. The genes are TRBV7-9 and TRBJ2-1; perhaps D is TRBD1 or TRBD2 (5 bases each). CDR1 SEHNR and CDR2 FQNEAQ come from the germline V gene (reference sequence). This CDR3 comprises 13 residues. V lost 2 bases and J lost 8, with 10 bases in between. CDR3 protein: CASSLRGVDEQFF. In nucleotides, the CDR3 is TGTGCCAGCAGCTTACGAGGGGTTGATGAGCAGTTCTTC.

The chain is built from TRBV7-9 and TRBJ1-1; unclear D gene. Germline lookup yields CDR1 SEHNR and CDR2 FQNEAQ (reference sequence). V was trimmed by 6 bases and J by 0 bases, leaving 11 bases between them. The CDR3 is made up of 14 amino acids. The CDR3 sequence is CASRTGILNTEAFF. The CDR3 nucleotides are TGTGCCAGCAGGACCGGGATCCTGAACACTGAAGCTTTCTTT.

The chain uses TRBV11-3 and TRBJ2-3, with TRBD2 identical over 14 bases. The junction had 9 bases not matched to a gene; V was cut back by 5 bases and J by 8 bases. The CDR3 is made up of 16 amino acids. The germline V gene encodes CDR1 SGHNT and CDR2 YENEEA. CDR3 nucleotides: TGTGCCAGCAGCATGACTAGCGGGGGGGTCGTTAGTACGCAGTATTTT. Its protein product is CASSMTSGGVVSTQYF.

This clone has just one count. J is TRBJ1-1 and V is TRBV18, with D tentatively TRBD1 (6 bases). The CDR3 extends over 14 amino acids. The ends were cut back, 5 bases at V and 4 bases at J, with 14 bases in the middle. Germline V lookup: CDR1 KGHSH, CDR2 LQKENI. CDR3 sequence (DNA): TGTGCCAGCTCATCGGGACATGGGATCACTGAAGCTTTCTTT. It encodes CASSSGHGITEAFF.

The chain employs TRBV9 and TRBJ1-3; D may be TRBD1 (6 bases). This CDR3 is 16 amino acids long. Germline V lookup: CDR1 SGDLS, CDR2 YYNGEE. V was clipped by 4 bases and J by 0 bases, with 14 bases between them. For the CDR3, the DNA is TGTGCCAGCAGCTCGGGGGGCCGAGCCTCTGGAAACACCATATATTTT. Translation gives CASSSGGRASGNTIYF.

The count of this clone is one. The chain has TRBV5-4 and TRBJ1-2; no definite D call. V was pared by 7 bases and J by 0 bases, with 7 bases between. Germline CDR1 and CDR2: SGHNT and YYREEE (reference sequence). The CDR3 runs 12 residues. CDR3 DNA sequence: TGTGCCAGCGCGGGGTCTAACTATGGCTACACCTTC. Amino acid sequence: CASAGSNYGYTF.

The J gene is TRBJ2-7, the V gene TRBV7-9; TRBD1 is a possible D gene (5 bases). V lost 0 bases and J lost 2, with 8 bases in between. The CDR3 totals 14 residues. The germline V gene has CDR1 SEHNR and CDR2 FQNEAQ (reference sequence). The CDR3 region has the DNA TGTGCCAGCAGCTTAGCGGGGCTTACCTACGAGCAGTACTTC. Translation gives CASSLAGLTYEQYF.

The genes are TRBV4-3 and TRBJ2-7, with 8 bases matching TRBD1. CDR3 length: 13 amino acids. The V gene's germline CDR1 is LGHNA and CDR2 YSLEER. J lost 7 bases, V lost 5 bases, and 7 bases had no gene match. CDR3 loop: CASSLDRAAEQYF. The CDR3 DNA is TGCGCCAGCAGCTTGGACAGGGCCGCGGAGCAGTACTTC.

The chain has TRBV5-1 and TRBJ2-5; the D gene is possibly TRBD1 (8 bases). Germline V gives CDR1 SGHRS, CDR2 YFSETQ. V was clipped by 2 bases and J by 3 bases, with 14 bases between them. CDR3 length: 15 amino acids. DNA for the CDR3: TGCGCCAGCAGCTTTACTACAGGGGGGGAAGAGACCCAGTACTTC. Encoded protein: CASSFTTGGEETQYF.

The chain has TRBV7-7 and TRBJ1-4; 8 bases map to TRBD1. V was pared by 3 bases and J by 0 bases, with 12 bases of the junction left unmatched. Germline V gene sequence: CDR1 SSHAT, CDR2 FNYEAQ (reference sequence). This CDR3 spans 19 amino acids. As DNA, the CDR3 is TGTGCCAGCAGCTTGTCCCGGGGACAGGCAAATACAACTAATGAAAAACTGTTTTTT. This sequence encodes CASSLSRGQANTTNEKLFF.

This clone was recorded once. The V gene is TRBV5-1, the J gene TRBJ1-1; D gene ambiguous. V lost 7 bases and J 10 bases, leaving 14 bases between the germline ends. The CDR3 is made up of 11 amino acids. Per germline, CDR1 SGHRS and CDR2 YFSETQ. The CDR3 here is CASAEGVVAFF. CDR3 DNA: TGCGCCAGCGCGGAGGGTGTAGTAGCTTTCTTT.

This clone was seen only a few times. This sequence joins TRBV4-3 and TRBJ2-6; TRBD1 agrees at 8 bases. The CDR3 totals 18 residues. The germline CDR1 and CDR2 sequences are LGHNA and YSLEER. Trimming took 4 bases from V and 3 from J; bases not matched to a gene: 11. The CDR3 sequence is CASSPDRGAQGGANVLTF. Written as DNA, the CDR3 is TGCGCCAGCAGCCCTGACAGGGGCGCACAAGGTGGGGCCAACGTCCTGACTTTC.

In its sample, this clone was seen a few times. The chain carries TRBV6-5 and TRBJ1-2, with D perhaps matching TRBD1 (5 bases). Per germline, CDR1 MNHEY and CDR2 SVGAGI. Trimming left V 5 bases short and J 4 bases short, with 17 bases between. There are 15 residues in the CDR3. The CDR3 nucleotides read TGTGCCAGCAGTAACGTTAAAGACAGCGTCTATGGCTACACCTTC. Its protein is CASSNVKDSVYGYTF.

The chain combines TRBV10-3 with TRBJ1-4; a possible D gene is TRBD1 (5 bases). The germline CDR1 and CDR2 sequences are ENHRY and SYGVKD. The CDR3 is 15 amino acids. Trimming removed 1 base at V and 7 bases at J, with 13 bases between. Here the CDR3 DNA reads TGTGCCATCAGTGAGTTTGGAGGGGTCGGTGAAAAACTGTTTTTT. This translates into CAISEFGGVGEKLFF.

Here the CDR3 reads CASSYLLNYRLLVTSSYEQYF. For the CDR3, the DNA is TGTGCCAGCAGTTACCTCCTTAACTACCGGCTCCTAGTGACAAGCTCCTACGAGCAGTACTTC. The chain joins TRBV6-2 or TRBV6-3 to TRBJ2-7, with D unclear. Trimming took 2 bases from V and 0 from J, leaving 29 bases between them. The CDR3 sequence is 21 residues long. From germline, CDR1 is MNHEY and CDR2 SVGEGT.

The chain couples TRBV7-9 to TRBJ2-7; D gene ambiguous. The CDR3 has 12 residues. Trimming stripped 5 bases from V and 2 bases from J, with 7 bases between. Germline-derived CDR1 and CDR2 are SEHNR and FQNEAQ (reference sequence). DNA for the CDR3: TGTGCCAGCAGCGTTGCTACCTACGAGCAGTACTTC. Amino acids: CASSVATYEQYF.

The chain employs TRBV4-3 and TRBJ1-4; D might be TRBD1 (5 bases). The CDR3 consists of 15 residues. CDR1 LGHNA and CDR2 YSLEER come from the germline V gene. V was cut by 0 bases and J by 7 bases, with 12 bases left in between. The CDR3 region is CASSQDRGSFEKLFF. CDR3 in DNA: TGCGCCAGCAGCCAAGATCGGGGGAGCTTTGAAAAACTGTTTTTT.

This rearrangement joins TRBV6-5 to TRBJ2-1; possibly TRBD1 or TRBD2 for D (5 bases each). Germline assignment: CDR1 MNHEY and CDR2 SVGAGI. The CDR3 loop spans 16 amino acids. V lost 2 bases to trimming and J lost 4 bases, with 15 bases between them. The DNA of the CDR3 is TGTGCCAGCAGTTACGGGGCTCCGGGGCGATACAATGAGCAGTTCTTC. This sequence encodes CASSYGAPGRYNEQFF.

V and J are TRBV18 and TRBJ1-2; 12 positions agree with TRBD1. V gave up 4 bases and J gave up 3 bases; unmatched junction bases: 9. CDR1 KGHSH and CDR2 LQKENI come from the germline V gene. The CDR3 spans 17 residues. This CDR3 is CASSRYGTGGLDYGYTF. The CDR3 nucleotides read TGTGCCAGCTCACGATACGGGACAGGGGGCTTGGACTATGGCTACACCTTC.

The chain has TRBV9 and TRBJ2-7; the match to TRBD1 covers 11 bases. The CDR3 contains 15 residues. The V gene's germline CDR1 is SGDLS and CDR2 YYNGEE. The V gene end was trimmed by 3 bases and the J gene end by 1 base; junction bases not matched to a gene: 3. The CDR3: CASSAGQGESYEQYF. The CDR3 nucleotides read TGTGCCAGCAGCGCGGGACAGGGGGAATCCTACGAGCAGTACTTC.

V usage is TRBV7-9 and J usage is TRBJ2-1; tentative D call: TRBD2 (6 bases). In germline, CDR1 is SEHNR, CDR2 FQNEAQ (reference sequence). With 5 bases removed from V and 4 bases from J, the gap between germline ends came to 15 bases. This CDR3 is built from 15 residues. CDR3: CASSDVAGSYNEQFF. The CDR3 DNA is TGTGCCAGCAGCGACGTGGCGGGGTCTTACAATGAGCAGTTCTTC.

This clone appeared a single time. This sample includes further DNA sequences coding for the same CDR3. This rearrangement joins TRBV4-2 to TRBJ2-7, with 7 bases aligning to TRBD1. V lost 3 bases to trimming and J lost 1 base; unmatched junction nucleotides: 6. Germline CDR1 LGHNA, CDR2 YNFKEQ. CDR3 length: 15 residues. This CDR3 reads CASSQNRGGSYEQYF. DNA for the CDR3: TGTGCCAGCAGCCAGAACAGGGGCGGGTCCTACGAGCAGTACTTC.

On this clone itself: This sample also contains other DNA sequences that code for the same CDR3. The V gene is TRBV18, the J gene TRBJ2-7; D is unclear. This CDR3 spans 11 amino acids. V lost 3 bases to trimming and J lost 3 bases, with 3 bases between them. Per the germline V gene, CDR1 is KGHSH and CDR2 is LQKENI. CDR3 sequence: CASSPGYEQYF. The CDR3 DNA reads as TGTGCCAGCTCACCTGGCTACGAGCAGTACTTC.

V gene TRBV6-2 or TRBV6-3 combines with J gene TRBJ1-6; 9 bases fit TRBD1. CDR3 length: 15 residues. Trimming at V came to 1 base and at J to 8 bases, leaving 3 bases not matched to a gene. Germline V gene lookup returns CDR1 MNHEY and CDR2 SVGEGT. Here the CDR3 DNA reads TGTGCCAGCAGTTACTTTCGGACAGGGGATTCACCCCTCCACTTT. Translated, it gives CASSYFRTGDSPLHF.

The chain combines TRBV9 with TRBJ1-2; TRBD1 is a possible D gene (6 bases). Between the trimmed V and J ends, which lost 5 bases and 8 bases, there was a span of 19 bases. Germline assignment: CDR1 SGDLS and CDR2 YYNGEE. The CDR3 has 14 amino acids. In DNA, the CDR3 is TGTGCCAGCAGACGGATCGTTGGGGGCTCGGGCTACACCTTC. Encoded protein: CASRRIVGGSGYTF.